This TCR beta chain was documented in a study of CD8+CD57+ T cells in acquired aplastic anemia. TCR beta VDJ and CDR3 profiling used genomic DNA as template. One entry per CDR3 protein, called by TCRdb with MiXCR from the reads. The table includes 180,000 or so distinct CDR3 sequences, roughly 48% detected once. This clonotype was recorded many times. Germline V lookup: CDR1 MNHEY, CDR2 SVGAGI. The CDR3 totals 13 residues. Deletions cut 7 bases from V and 4 bases from J, with 13 bases between. In patients chosen for sequencing, flow cytometry had shown CD8+CD57+ cell expansion. Each patient carried a diagnosis of severe acquired aplastic anemia.

This receptor was taken from a human donor with aplastic anemia. The V call is TRBV6-5, the J call TRBJ1-2, with D possibly matching TRBD1 (5 bases). Material: sorted CD4+, CD8+, or CD8+CD57+ T cells (not recorded which) from PBMCs. CDR3 sequence reads: CASNFGDLYGYTF. Written as DNA, the CDR3 is TGTGCCAGCAATTTCGGGGACCTCTATGGCTACACCTTC.